These 32 T cell receptor beta chains were sequenced from one sample in a study of blood T cell repertoires in COVID-19. Using immunoSEQ multiplex PCR, the repertoire was profiled, and TCRdb retains in-frame clones only, with some absent. The sample includes 200,000 to 300,000 clones, 75% to 90% of them seen just once. The sequenced sample consisted of peripheral blood. These receptors all come from a human donor in a cohort sampled during active COVID-19.

The chain couples TRBV4-1 to TRBJ2-1, with TRBD1 matching 12 bases. After removal of 1 base from V and 10 bases from J, the junction contained 8 bases not matched to a gene. The germline CDR1 and CDR2 sequences are MGHRA and YSYEKL. The CDR3 is 16 residues long. The CDR3 is CASSQGPGTGGEEQFF. CDR3 nucleotide sequence: TGCGCCAGCAGCCAAGGGCCCGGGACAGGGGGCGAAGAGCAGTTCTTC.

This chain uses TRBV18 with TRBJ2-3; possible D gene TRBD2, 6 bases. This CDR3 spans 15 amino acids. Germline CDR1 KGHSH, CDR2 LQKENI. Trimming took off 1 base at V and 0 bases at J, with 8 bases between the two ends. CDR3 loop: CASSPRTTSTDTQYF. CDR3 nucleotides: TGTGCCAGCTCACCACGGACTACCAGCACAGATACGCAGTATTTT.

This clone was observed once. This rearrangement joins TRBV9 to TRBJ2-3; 8 bases are a match to TRBD1. Losses at the gene ends were 3 bases for V and 4 bases for J; bases not matched to a gene: 10. The length of the CDR3 is 16 residues. Germline V gene sequence: CDR1 SGDLS, CDR2 YYNGEE. The CDR3 bases are TGTGCCAGCAGCGCGGCAGGGGGCTGGTCGGCAGATACGCAGTATTTT. This translates into CASSAAGGWSADTQYF. Full variable domain (missing parts from reference TRBV9 and TRBJ2-3): DSGVTQTPKHLITATGQRVTLRCSPRSGDLSVYWYQQSLDQGLQFLIQYYNGEERAKGNILERFSAQQFPDLHSELNLSSLELGDSALYFCASSAAGGWSADTQYFGPGTRLTVL.

This clone was observed at least ten times. The V and J genes are TRBV7-2 and TRBJ1-1, with D perhaps matching TRBD1 (5 bases). Germline V gene data show CDR1 as SGHTA and CDR2 as FQGNSA. The CDR3 extends over 16 amino acids. V was clipped by 4 bases and J by 6 bases, with 21 bases between them. CDR3 DNA sequence: TGTGCCAGCAGCTCTAGGGAGGGTGACAGTCGAGCTGAAGCTTTCTTT. It translates to CASSSREGDSRAEAFF.

V is TRBV21-1 and J is TRBJ2-7; the table's D gene call, TRBD1, was not cross checked with the DNA. TRBV21-1 is listed as a pseudogene. This CDR3 is 19 amino acids long. The chain's CDR3 is CASSKPFHQTGFGSYEQYF. CDR3 DNA: TGTGCCAGCAGCAAACCCTTTCATCAGACAGGGTTTGGGTCCTACGAGCAGTACTTC.

The chain joins TRBV18 to TRBJ2-3; 8 bases fit TRBD2. Germline assignment: CDR1 KGHSH and CDR2 LQKENI. V gave up 3 bases and J gave up 4 bases; unmatched junction bases: 15. This CDR3 contains 18 residues. The CDR3 coding sequence is TGTGCCAGCTCACCCTTTCACCTGAGCGGGAGTGCGTCAGATACGCAGTATTTT. Amino acids: CASSPFHLSGSASDTQYF.

The rearrangement joins TRBV12-3 or TRBV12-4 to TRBJ2-5; D possibly corresponds to TRBD1 (5 bases). Trimming cost V 5 bases and J 5 bases, with 6 bases left between them. The length of the CDR3 is 11 residues. CDR3 protein: CASSPGETQYF. CDR3 bases: TGTGCCAGCAGTCCAGGGGAGACCCAGTACTTC.

The J gene is TRBJ2-1, the V gene TRBV11-3; D is uncertain. CDR1 and CDR2 (germline): SGHNT, YENEEA. The CDR3 covers 12 residues. The ends were cut back, 3 bases at V and 4 bases at J, with 4 bases in the middle. CDR3 sequence reads: CASSFRYNEQFF. CDR3 coding DNA: TGTGCCAGCAGCTTCCGTTACAATGAGCAGTTCTTC.

This rearrangement joins TRBV29-1 to TRBJ1-2, with TRBD1 matching 7 bases. CDR1 and CDR2 (germline): SQVTM, ANQGSEA. J lost 7 bases, V lost 4 bases, and 3 bases had no gene match. The CDR3 covers 11 residues. The chain's CDR3 is CSVGQGAGYTF. CDR3 in DNA: TGCAGCGTTGGACAGGGTGCTGGCTACACCTTC.

This chain links TRBV5-1 with TRBJ2-7; 7 bases line up with TRBD1. The length of the CDR3 is 12 residues. Germline-derived CDR1 and CDR2 are SGHRS and YFSETQ. The V and J ends lost 4 bases and 4 bases, in that order; junction bases with no gene match: 2. The CDR3 region is CASSPRGYEQYF. The CDR3 bases are TGCGCCAGCAGCCCCAGGGGGTACGAGCAGTACTTC. Complete variable domain (other parts from reference TRBV5-1 and TRBJ2-7): KAGVTQTPRYLIKTRGQQVTLSCSPISGHRSVSWYQQTPGQGLQFLFEYFSETQRNKGNFPGRFSGRQFSNSRSEMNVSTLELGDSALYLCASSPRGYEQYFGPGTRLTVT.

The chain joins TRBV2 to TRBJ2-7, with 9 bases fitting TRBD2. The germline V gene has CDR1 SNHLY and CDR2 FYNNEI. This CDR3 has 14 amino acids. J was trimmed by 4 bases and V by 8 bases; bases with no gene match: 9. CDR3 protein: CASGLAGFLYEQYF. CDR3 DNA: TGTGCCAGCGGGCTAGCGGGATTTTTGTACGAGCAGTACTTC.

The rearrangement uses TRBV7-9 and TRBJ1-2; D ambiguous. Germline lookup yields CDR1 SEHNR and CDR2 FQNEAQ (reference sequence). V was pared by 7 bases and J by 1 base, with 19 bases between. The CDR3 is 16 residues long. CDR3: CASTLYQTTNNYGYTF. CDR3 sequence (DNA): TGTGCCAGCACCCTTTACCAAACAACGAATAACTATGGCTACACCTTC. Filled out from reference TRBV7-9 and TRBJ1-2, the complete variable domain reads DTGVSQNPRHKITKRGQNVTFRCDPISEHNRLYWYRQTLGQGPEFLTYFQNEAQLEKSRLLSDRFSAERPKGSFSTLEIQRTEQGDSAMYLCASTLYQTTNNYGYTFGSGTRLTVV.

Worth noting for this clone: The same CDR3 can be traced to other DNA sequences in this sample. V gene TRBV6-2 or TRBV6-3 combines with J gene TRBJ2-5; unclear D gene. The CDR3 is made up of 11 amino acids. CDR1 and CDR2 (germline): MNHEY, SVGEGT. V was cut by 5 bases and J by 2 bases, with 3 bases left in between. This CDR3 is CASSPQETQYF. CDR3 DNA sequence: TGTGCCAGCAGTCCACAAGAGACCCAGTACTTC.

The chain has TRBV6-6 and TRBJ1-1, with 9 bases aligning to TRBD1. CDR3 length equals 13 residues. Germline CDR1 reads MNHNY; CDR2 reads SVGAGI (reference sequence). J gave up 4 bases and V 9 bases, and 6 bases lay outside the gene matches. Here the CDR3 reads CASNRGRGTEAFF. The DNA of the CDR3 is TGTGCCAGTAACAGGGGGCGCGGCACTGAAGCTTTCTTT.

The chain is built from TRBV27 and TRBJ2-3; 7 positions agree with TRBD2. Germline-derived CDR1 and CDR2 are MNHEY and SMNVEV (reference sequence). This CDR3 comprises 16 residues. V was pared by 5 bases and J by 4 bases, with 12 bases of the junction left unmatched. In nucleotides, the CDR3 is TGTGCCAGCAGTCTTAGTGTCGTGGGAGGGCCAGATACGCAGTATTTT. Its translation: CASSLSVVGGPDTQYF.

This chain uses TRBV19 with TRBJ1-2; 8 bases match TRBD1. The germline V gene encodes CDR1 LNHDA and CDR2 SQIVND (reference sequence). CDR3 length: 16 amino acids. J gave up 2 bases and V 2 bases, and 7 bases lay outside the gene matches. The CDR3 DNA reads as TGTGCCAGTAGTATACAATCAGGGGGCATCAACTATGGCTACACCTTC. This gives the protein CASSIQSGGINYGYTF.

J is TRBJ2-7 and V is TRBV6-6, with D maybe TRBD2 (5 bases). This CDR3 spans 13 amino acids. Germline CDR1 and CDR2: MNHNY and SVGAGI (reference sequence). Trimming shortened V by 7 bases and J by 4 bases, and 14 bases separated the two germline ends. The DNA for the CDR3 is TGTGCCAGCAAGGGAGCGAGGCCGTACGAGCAGTACTTC. Translation gives CASKGARPYEQYF.

CDR3 in DNA: TGTGCCAGCTCACCATCGACAGGCACGGGTCAGCCCCAGCATTTT. Amino acids: CASSPSTGTGQPQHF. The chain has TRBV18 and TRBJ1-5; a weak D match, TRBD1 (6 bases). The germline gives CDR1 KGHSH, CDR2 LQKENI. The CDR3 consists of 15 residues. The V and J ends lost 2 bases and 6 bases respectively, with 14 bases between them.

The chain employs TRBV5-1 and TRBJ2-1, with 9 bases aligning to TRBD2. Germline V gene lookup returns CDR1 SGHRS and CDR2 YFSETQ. Trimming at V came to 1 base and at J to 8 bases, leaving 7 bases not matched to a gene. The CDR3 is 15 amino acids. This CDR3 is CASSLTGLATDEQFF. In DNA, the CDR3 is TGCGCCAGCAGCTTGACGGGACTAGCTACCGATGAGCAGTTCTTC. Full variable domain (remainder filled in from reference TRBV5-1 and TRBJ2-1): KAGVTQTPRYLIKTRGQQVTLSCSPISGHRSVSWYQQTPGQGLQFLFEYFSETQRNKGNFPGRFSGRQFSNSRSEMNVSTLELGDSALYLCASSLTGLATDEQFFGPGTRLTVL.

V and J are TRBV5-1 and TRBJ2-1; D gene ambiguous. V shed 4 bases and J shed 4 bases, with 15 bases lying between them. The CDR3 has 15 residues. CDR1 is SGHRS, CDR2 YFSETQ, per germline. The CDR3 spells CASSPSPGAYNEQFF. In nucleotides, the CDR3 is TGCGCCAGCAGCCCCTCTCCGGGTGCGTACAATGAGCAGTTCTTC. The full variable domain, its missing parts supplied by reference TRBV5-1 and TRBJ2-1, is KAGVTQTPRYLIKTRGQQVTLSCSPISGHRSVSWYQQTPGQGLQFLFEYFSETQRNKGNFPGRFSGRQFSNSRSEMNVSTLELGDSALYLCASSPSPGAYNEQFFGPGTRLTVL.

The V and J genes are TRBV5-1 and TRBJ2-5; a weak D match, TRBD1 (6 bases). The germline V gene has CDR1 SGHRS and CDR2 YFSETQ. The CDR3 spans 14 residues. V was clipped by 3 bases and J by 2 bases, with 11 bases between them. The CDR3 DNA reads as TGCGCCAGCAGCTCTGGACAGCTACAAGAGACCCAGTACTTC. This translates into CASSSGQLQETQYF.

This clone was recorded only once. J is TRBJ2-1 and V is TRBV7-2, with D hard to call. Trimming removed 8 bases at V and 8 bases at J, with 22 bases between. Germline V CDR1 and CDR2: SGHTA, FQGNSA. The CDR3 totals 15 residues. The CDR3 loop is CASHPEVAPSYEQFF. The CDR3 coding sequence is TGTGCCAGCCACCCAGAGGTGGCACCGAGCTATGAGCAGTTCTTC.

There are a few counts of this clone. The chain is built from TRBV3-1 (or the pseudogene TRBV3-2) and TRBJ1-4; D gene ambiguous. The CDR3 length is 15 residues. CDR1 is LGHDT and CDR2 is YNNKEL in the germline V gene (reference sequence). The V end lost 3 bases, the J end lost 3 bases, and 11 bases lay between the germline ends. For the CDR3, the DNA is TGTGCCAGCAGCCACCTTTTCACGGCTAATGAAAAACTGTTTTTT. Its translation: CASSHLFTANEKLFF.

This rearrangement joins TRBV7-2 to TRBJ1-4; TRBD1 agrees at 10 bases. V shed 4 bases and J 10 bases; nucleotides not matched to a gene: 9. Per the germline V gene, CDR1 is SGHTA and CDR2 is FQGNSA. The CDR3 is made up of 15 amino acids. CDR3 protein: CASSSPGTGVGKLFF. CDR3 DNA sequence: TGTGCCAGCAGCTCTCCGGGGACAGGGGTGGGAAAACTGTTTTTT.

The chain joins TRBV18 to TRBJ1-5; 8 nucleotides agree with TRBD1. The CDR3 covers 17 residues. Trimming cost V 2 bases and J 2 bases; bases outside gene matches: 8. Germline V gives CDR1 KGHSH, CDR2 LQKENI. In nucleotides, the CDR3 is TGTGCCAGCTCACCATATGCCGGACAGGGAGGCAATCAGCCCCAGCATTTT. It translates to CASSPYAGQGGNQPQHF.

This clone appeared a single time. The genes are TRBV6-4 and TRBJ1-2; D is unclear. Germline V gene lookup returns CDR1 MRHNA and CDR2 SNTAGT. V was shortened by 2 bases and J by 5 bases, with 12 bases between the two germline ends. The CDR3 extends over 14 amino acids. The chain's CDR3 is CASSDGLSGYGYTF. As DNA, the CDR3 is TGTGCCAGCAGTGACGGCCTCTCGGGGTATGGCTACACCTTC.

The chain couples TRBV7-3 to TRBJ2-1; 9 positions match TRBD2. This CDR3 is built from 16 residues. Germline V gene data show CDR1 as SGHTA and CDR2 as FQGTGA. J was trimmed by 0 bases and V by 4 bases; bases with no gene match: 4. The CDR3 here is CASSSLSGSSYNEQFF. The CDR3 DNA is TGTGCCAGCAGCTCGCTTAGCGGGAGCTCCTACAATGAGCAGTTCTTC.

The chain carries TRBV7-2 and TRBJ2-1; 7 nucleotides align to TRBD2. Germline V gene data show CDR1 as SGHTA and CDR2 as FQGNSA. CDR3 length: 16 residues. V lost 5 bases and J lost 0; bases outside the gene matches: 7. CDR3 sequence reads: CASSPIRGSSYNEQFF. CDR3 coding DNA: TGTGCCAGCAGCCCCATTCGCGGGAGCTCCTACAATGAGCAGTTCTTC.

The gene calls are TRBV6-2 or TRBV6-3 and TRBJ2-7; D is undetermined. Trimming shortened V by 2 bases and J by 3 bases, and 5 bases separated the two germline ends. Germline values: CDR1 MNHEY, CDR2 SVGEGT. This CDR3 contains 12 residues. The CDR3 DNA reads TGTGCCAGCAGTTACCTCCGCTACGAGCAGTACTTC. As protein: CASSYLRYEQYF.

This sequence joins TRBV12-3 or TRBV12-4 and TRBJ2-7, with 9 bases identical to TRBD1. J gave up 5 bases and V 4 bases, and 3 bases lay outside the gene matches. This CDR3 contains 13 residues. The CDR3 coding sequence is TGTGCCAGCAGTTGGGACAGGGTAGACGAGCAGTACTTC. Translation gives CASSWDRVDEQYF.

This rearrangement joins TRBV5-4 to TRBJ1-4; D remains ambiguous. The CDR3 length is 14 residues. In germline, CDR1 is SGHNT, CDR2 YYREEE (reference sequence). V was pared by 1 base and J by 7 bases, with 11 bases between. CDR3 protein: CASSLTSEREKLFF. The CDR3, as DNA: TGTGCCAGCAGCTTGACTAGTGAACGTGAAAAACTGTTTTTT.

The chain has TRBV7-9 and TRBJ2-5, with a possible D match to TRBD1 (5 bases). V gave up 5 bases and J gave up 5 bases, with 15 bases separating them. This CDR3 region has 14 residues. The germline V gene encodes CDR1 SEHNR and CDR2 FQNEAQ (reference sequence). The CDR3 here is CASSRTLGAETQYF. CDR3 bases: TGTGCCAGCAGCCGGACACTGGGTGCGGAGACCCAGTACTTC.